This T cell receptor (beta chain) emerged from a study of cytotoxic CD8 clonotypes in ibrutinib-treated CLL. As for the study in general: Median treatment time before response sampling was over 9 months, range 6 to 36.

TCRdb's table, derived via immunoSEQ multiplex PCR, lists solely in-frame clones and lacks some. There are about 160,000 clones in the sample; 81% occur only once, and about 1.9% lies in the top ten. This CDR3 has 14 residues. Trimming took 7 bases from V and 6 from J; bases not matched to a gene: 2. In germline, CDR1 is SNHLY, CDR2 FYNNEI. The source is a human donor with chronic lymphocytic leukemia. The rearrangement links TRBV2 to TRBJ2-1, with 14 nucleotides matching TRBD2. Sequenced here: PBMCs, sampled after 12 months of ibrutinib treatment. Here the CDR3 DNA reads TGTGCCAGCATTGGGACTAGCGGGGGCAATGAGCAGTTCTTC. Translated: CASIGTSGGNEQFF.